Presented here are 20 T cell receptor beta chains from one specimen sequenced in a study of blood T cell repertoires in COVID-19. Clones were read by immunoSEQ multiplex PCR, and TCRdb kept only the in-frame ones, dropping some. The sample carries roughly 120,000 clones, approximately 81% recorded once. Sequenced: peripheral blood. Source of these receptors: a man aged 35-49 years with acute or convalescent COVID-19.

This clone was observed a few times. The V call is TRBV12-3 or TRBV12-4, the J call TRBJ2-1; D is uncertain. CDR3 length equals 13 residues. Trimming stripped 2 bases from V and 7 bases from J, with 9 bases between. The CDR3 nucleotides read TGTGCCAGCAGTTTAAATAGATGGAATGAGCAGTTCTTC. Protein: CASSLNRWNEQFF.

Written as DNA, the CDR3 is TGTGCCATCAGAGCAGGGGAATCCACCGGGGAGCTGTTTTTT. Its protein is CAIRAGESTGELFF. The chain has TRBV10-3 and TRBJ2-2, with D maybe TRBD1 (6 bases). This CDR3 is built from 14 residues. V lost 6 bases and J 4 bases, leaving 12 bases between the germline ends. CDR1 and CDR2 from the germline V gene are ENHRY and SYGVKD.

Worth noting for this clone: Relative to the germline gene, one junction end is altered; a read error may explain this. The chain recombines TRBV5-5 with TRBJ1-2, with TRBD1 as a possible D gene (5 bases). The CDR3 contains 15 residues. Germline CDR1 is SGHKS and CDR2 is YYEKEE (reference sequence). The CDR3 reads CASSLVAGRDYGYTF. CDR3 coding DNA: TGTGCCAGCAGTTTGGTGGCGGGGCGGGACTATGGCTACACCTTC.

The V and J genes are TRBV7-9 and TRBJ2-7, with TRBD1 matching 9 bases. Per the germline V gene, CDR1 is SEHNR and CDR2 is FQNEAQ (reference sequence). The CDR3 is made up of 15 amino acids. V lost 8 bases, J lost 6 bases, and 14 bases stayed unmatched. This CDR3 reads CASSSRTGETGEQYF. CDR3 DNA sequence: TGTGCCAGCTCCTCGCGGACAGGGGAGACAGGCGAGCAGTACTTC.

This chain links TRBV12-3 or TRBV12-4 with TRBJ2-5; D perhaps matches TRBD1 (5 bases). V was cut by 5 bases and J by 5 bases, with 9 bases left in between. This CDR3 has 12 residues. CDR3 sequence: CASSHDSETQYF. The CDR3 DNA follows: TGTGCCAGCAGTCACGACAGTGAGACCCAGTACTTC.

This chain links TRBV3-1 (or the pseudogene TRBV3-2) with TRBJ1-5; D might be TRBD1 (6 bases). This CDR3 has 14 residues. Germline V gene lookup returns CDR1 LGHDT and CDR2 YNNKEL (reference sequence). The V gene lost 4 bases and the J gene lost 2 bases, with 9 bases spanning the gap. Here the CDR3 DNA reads TGTGCCAGCAGCCGAGGGGGGGGCAATCAGCCCCAGCATTTT. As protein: CASSRGGGNQPQHF.

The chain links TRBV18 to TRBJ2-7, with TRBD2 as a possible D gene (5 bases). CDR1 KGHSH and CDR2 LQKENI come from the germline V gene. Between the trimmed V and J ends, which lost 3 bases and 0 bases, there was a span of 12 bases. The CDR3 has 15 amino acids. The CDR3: CASSPGVRSSYEQYF. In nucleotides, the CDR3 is TGTGCCAGCTCACCCGGGGTAAGGTCCTCCTACGAGCAGTACTTC.

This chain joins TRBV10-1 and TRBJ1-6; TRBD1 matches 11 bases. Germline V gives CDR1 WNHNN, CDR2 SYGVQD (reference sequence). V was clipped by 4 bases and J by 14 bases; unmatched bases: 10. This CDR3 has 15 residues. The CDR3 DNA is TGCGCCAGCAGTGCCTCACCGGGGGACAGGGGGTCCCTCCACTTT. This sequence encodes CASSASPGDRGSLHF.

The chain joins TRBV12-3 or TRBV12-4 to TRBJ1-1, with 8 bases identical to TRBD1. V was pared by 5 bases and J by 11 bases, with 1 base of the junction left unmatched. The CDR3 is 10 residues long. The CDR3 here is CASSQGAAFF. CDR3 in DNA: TGTGCCAGCAGTCAGGGGGCGGCTTTCTTT.

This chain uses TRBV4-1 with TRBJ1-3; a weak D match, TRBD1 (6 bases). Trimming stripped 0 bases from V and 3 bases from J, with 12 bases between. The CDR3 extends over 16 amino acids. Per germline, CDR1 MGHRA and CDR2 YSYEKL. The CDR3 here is CASSQDWAGVGNTIYF. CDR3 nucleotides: TGCGCCAGCAGCCAAGATTGGGCAGGGGTTGGAAACACCATATATTTT.

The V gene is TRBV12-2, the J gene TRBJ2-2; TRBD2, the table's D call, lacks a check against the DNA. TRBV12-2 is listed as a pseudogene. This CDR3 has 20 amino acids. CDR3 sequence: CASRLPIVLGGASNTGELFF. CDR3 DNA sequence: TGTGCAAGTCGCTTACCCATTGTTTTGGGGGGAGCGAGTAACACCGGGGAGCTGTTTTTT.

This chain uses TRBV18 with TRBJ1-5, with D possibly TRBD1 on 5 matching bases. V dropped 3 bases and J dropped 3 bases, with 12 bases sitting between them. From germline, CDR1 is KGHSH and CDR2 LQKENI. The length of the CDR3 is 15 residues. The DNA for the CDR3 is TGTGCCAGCTCACCTACCCAGGGCCCCAATCAGCCCCAGCATTTT. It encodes CASSPTQGPNQPQHF.

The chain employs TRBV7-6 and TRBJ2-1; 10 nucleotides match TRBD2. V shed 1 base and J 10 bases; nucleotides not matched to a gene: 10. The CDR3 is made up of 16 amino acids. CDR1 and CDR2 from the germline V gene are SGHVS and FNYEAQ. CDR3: CASSLGVAGGPYEQFF. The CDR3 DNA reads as TGTGCCAGCAGCTTAGGGGTAGCGGGGGGACCTTACGAGCAGTTCTTC.

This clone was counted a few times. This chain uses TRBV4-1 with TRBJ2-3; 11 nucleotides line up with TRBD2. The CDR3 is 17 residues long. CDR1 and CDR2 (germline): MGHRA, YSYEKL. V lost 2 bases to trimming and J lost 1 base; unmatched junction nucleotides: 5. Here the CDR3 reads CASSQTLAGARTDTQYF. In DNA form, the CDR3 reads TGCGCCAGCAGCCAAACACTAGCGGGGGCACGCACAGATACGCAGTATTTT.

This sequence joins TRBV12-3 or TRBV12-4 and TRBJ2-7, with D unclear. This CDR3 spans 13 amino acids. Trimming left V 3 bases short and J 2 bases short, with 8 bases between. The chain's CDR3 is CASSFGLTYEQYF. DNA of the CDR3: TGTGCCAGCAGTTTTGGGCTTACCTACGAGCAGTACTTC.

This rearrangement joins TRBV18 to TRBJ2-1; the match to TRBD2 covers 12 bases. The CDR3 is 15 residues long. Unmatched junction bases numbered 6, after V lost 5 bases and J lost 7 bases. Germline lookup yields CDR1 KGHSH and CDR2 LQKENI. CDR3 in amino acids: CASSGPSGGANEQFF. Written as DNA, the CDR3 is TGTGCCAGCTCAGGACCTAGCGGGGGGGCAAATGAGCAGTTCTTC.

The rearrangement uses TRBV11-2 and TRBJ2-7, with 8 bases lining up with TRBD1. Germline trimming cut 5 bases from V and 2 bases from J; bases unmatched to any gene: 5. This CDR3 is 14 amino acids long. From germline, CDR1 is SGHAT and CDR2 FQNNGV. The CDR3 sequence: CASSLGQGTYEQYF. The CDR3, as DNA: TGTGCCAGCAGCCTCGGACAGGGTACCTACGAGCAGTACTTC.

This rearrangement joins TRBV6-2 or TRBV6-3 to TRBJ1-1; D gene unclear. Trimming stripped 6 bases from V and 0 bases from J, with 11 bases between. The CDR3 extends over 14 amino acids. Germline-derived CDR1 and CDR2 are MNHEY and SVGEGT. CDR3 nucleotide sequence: TGTGCCAGCAGCCCTCCGGTTCTGAACACTGAAGCTTTCTTT. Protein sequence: CASSPPVLNTEAFF.

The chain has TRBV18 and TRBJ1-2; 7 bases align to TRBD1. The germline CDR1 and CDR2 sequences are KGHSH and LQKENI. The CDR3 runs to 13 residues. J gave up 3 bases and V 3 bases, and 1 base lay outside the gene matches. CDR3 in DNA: TGTGCCAGCTCACCCGGGACAGACTATGGCTACACCTTC. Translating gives CASSPGTDYGYTF.

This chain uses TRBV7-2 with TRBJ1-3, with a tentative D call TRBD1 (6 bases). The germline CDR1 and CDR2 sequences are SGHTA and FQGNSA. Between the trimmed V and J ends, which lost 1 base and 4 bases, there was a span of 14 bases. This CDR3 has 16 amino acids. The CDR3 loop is CASSLGQASGGNTIYF. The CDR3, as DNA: TGTGCCAGCAGCTTAGGACAGGCCTCGGGAGGAAACACCATATATTTT. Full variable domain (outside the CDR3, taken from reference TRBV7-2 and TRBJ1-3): GAGVSQSPSNKVTEKGKDVELRCDPISGHTALYWYRQSLGQGLEFLIYFQGNSAPDKSGLPSDRFSAERTGGSVSTLTIQRTQQEDSAVYLCASSLGQASGGNTIYFGEGSWLTVV.